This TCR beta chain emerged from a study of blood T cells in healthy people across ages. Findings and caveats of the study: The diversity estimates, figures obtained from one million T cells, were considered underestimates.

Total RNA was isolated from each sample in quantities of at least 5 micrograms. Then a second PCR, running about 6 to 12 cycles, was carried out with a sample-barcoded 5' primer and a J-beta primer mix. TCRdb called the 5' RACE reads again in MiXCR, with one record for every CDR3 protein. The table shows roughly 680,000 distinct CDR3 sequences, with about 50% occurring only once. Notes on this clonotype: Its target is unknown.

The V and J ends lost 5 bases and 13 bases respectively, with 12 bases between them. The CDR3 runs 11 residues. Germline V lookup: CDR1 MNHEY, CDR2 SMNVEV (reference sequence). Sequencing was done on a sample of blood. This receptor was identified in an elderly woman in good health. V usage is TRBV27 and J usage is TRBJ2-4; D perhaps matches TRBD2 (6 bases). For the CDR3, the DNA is TGTGCCAGCAGTCCGGGAGCGGAGCAGTACTTC. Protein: CASSPGAEQYF.